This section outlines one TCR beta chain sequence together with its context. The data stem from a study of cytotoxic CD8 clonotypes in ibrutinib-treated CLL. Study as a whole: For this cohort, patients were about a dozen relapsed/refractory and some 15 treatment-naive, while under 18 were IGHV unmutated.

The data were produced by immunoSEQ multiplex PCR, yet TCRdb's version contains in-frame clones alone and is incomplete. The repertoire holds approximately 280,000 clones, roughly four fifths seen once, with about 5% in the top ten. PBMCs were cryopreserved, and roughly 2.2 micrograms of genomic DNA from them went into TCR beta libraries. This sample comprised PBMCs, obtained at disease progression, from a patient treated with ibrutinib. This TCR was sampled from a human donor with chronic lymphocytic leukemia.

The CDR3, as DNA: TGTGCCAGCAGCTTAGTTGGATTCACAGATACGCAGTATTTT. It encodes CASSLVGFTDTQYF. The rearrangement uses TRBV11-2 and TRBJ2-3; no clear D. CDR3 size: 14 residues. CDR1 and CDR2 from the germline V gene are SGHAT and FQNNGV. Deletions cut 1 base from V and 2 bases from J, with 7 bases between.